One TCR beta chain is described in this entry. Its antigen is unidentified. This entry comes from a study of T-cell memory formation after mild COVID-19. CDR1 and CDR2 from the germline V gene are SGHVS and FNYEAQ. V shed 5 bases and J 7 bases; nucleotides not matched to a gene: 10. This CDR3 is built from 15 residues. Each CDR3 protein is one row after TCRdb ran MiXCR on the 5' RACE reads. The data show roughly 300,000 distinct CDR3 sequences, around 15% seen once. Findings of the study overall: Memory cells collected pre-infection included some clones that later responded, suggesting cross-reactive memory joined. Contracting CD8+ clones were enriched in EMRA, CD4+ mainly in CM and EM. CD4/CD8 balance held among clones contracting day 15 to 85, and later expanders leaned CD4+.

The specimen was PBMCs or a T cell subset sorted from them (not recorded which). The chain carries TRBV7-6 and TRBJ1-4, with 7 bases that match TRBD1. This receptor was obtained from a man younger than 35 who had mild COVID-19 (a few samples of this study predate the infection). Cell type and time point are not known. The CDR3 DNA is TGTGCCAGCAGCAAACGGGACAGTCGGGGTGAAAAACTGTTTTTT. This sequence encodes CASSKRDSRGEKLFF.